This record covers a single T cell receptor (beta chain). Its specificity is unknown. The data belong to a study of cytomegalovirus exposure and HLA in healthy donors. Whole-study results and caveats: Accurate predictions that matched the HLA-A and HLA-B alleles of most subjects were reportedly made from TCR beta sequences.

The CDR3 sequence is 14 residues long. V lost 5 bases and J lost 2, with 11 bases in between. CDR1 MNHEY and CDR2 SMNVEV come from the germline V gene (reference sequence). PCR used 60 Vbeta primers and 13 Jbeta primers. Generated by immunoSEQ multiplex PCR, the TCRdb table keeps only in-frame clones and is missing some. The sample has 150,000 to 200,000 clones; over 70% are singletons. What was sequenced was PBMCs. The chain recombines TRBV27 with TRBJ2-3; tentatively, D is TRBD1 (5 bases). The TCR comes from a woman aged 18-29 years in good health and CMV-seropositive. The chain's CDR3 is CASSIQTATDTQYF. CDR3 DNA sequence: TGTGCCAGCAGTATCCAGACAGCCACAGATACGCAGTATTTT.